Below are 21 T cell receptor beta chains sequenced from a single sample in a study of tissue T cells after allogeneic stem cell transplantation. This table comes from immunoSEQ multiplex PCR, and its TCRdb copy is limited to in-frame clones, with some not included. The sample shows approximately 5,700 clones, just over 50% of them seen only once. The time point: mouse harvest day 7 after allogeneic transplant. Tail vein injection delivered 10^7 T-cell-depleted bone marrow cells and 10^6 splenic CD5+ T cells. Sample: gut tissue. The receptors come from a female BALB/c mouse given C57BL/6 T cells with graft-versus-host disease after an allogeneic hematopoietic cell transplant.

This clone was seen only a few times. Here the gene names and germline are mouse. The read falls 1 residue short of the CDR3 end, and the missing part is taken from the germline J gene. This chain uses TRBV26 with TRBJ2-1, with 11 bases fitting TRBD2. The junction had 0 bases not matched to a gene; V was cut back by 2 bases and J by 6 bases. This CDR3 is 14 amino acids long. CDR1 is KGHPV and CDR2 is FQNQEV in the germline V gene (reference sequence). CDR3 DNA (partial): TGTGCCAGCAGTCTGGACTGGGGGGGTGCTGAGCAGTTC. Residues: CASSLDWGGAEQF. The CDR3 reads in full as CASSLDWGGAEQFF.

As to this clone: The gene symbols are mouse symbols. From the germline J gene comes the end of the CDR3, since the read stops 1 residue before it. V and J are TRBV12-2 and TRBJ2-2; D gene unclear. Germline-derived CDR1 and CDR2 are SGHLS and HYDKME. The V end was cut by 0 bases, the J end by 1 base, with 8 bases between. This CDR3 is 15 amino acids long. The covered CDR3 bases are TGTGCCAGCTCTCTCGAAGGCAGAAACACCGGGCAGCTCTAC. Its protein product is CASSLEGRNTGQLY. The entire CDR3 protein is CASSLEGRNTGQLYF. The full variable domain, in which reference TRBV12-2 and TRBJ2-2 provide the parts outside the CDR3, is NSGVVQSPRYIIKGKGERSILKCIPISGHLSVAWYQQTQGQELKFFIQHYDKMERDKGNLPSRFSVQQFDDYHSEMNMSALELEDSAVYFCASSLEGRNTGQLYFGEGSKLTVL.

In regard to this clone: Mouse gene names apply. The CDR3 extends 1 residue past the end of the read, so its final part is completed from the germline J gene. The chain links TRBV26 to TRBJ1-4; tentative D call: TRBD1 (6 bases). Germline loops: CDR1 KGHPV, CDR2 FQNQEV (reference sequence). V lost 2 bases to trimming and J lost 3 bases, with 7 bases between them. The CDR3 is 14 amino acids. CDR3 DNA (partial): TGTGCCAGCAGTCTGGCAGGGGCCAACGAAAGATTATTT. It translates to CASSLAGANERLF. The CDR3, in full, reads CASSLAGANERLFF.

Of note for this clone: Each gene name is a mouse one. The CDR3 extends 1 residue past the end of the read, so its final part is completed from the germline J gene. This chain connects TRBV29 to TRBJ1-6; D gene unclear. TRBJ1-6 is filed as an ORF, its function uncertain. The CDR3 is made up of 15 amino acids. The germline V gene encodes CDR1 MSHET and CDR2 SYDVDS. Trimming took 2 bases from V and 0 from J, leaving 5 bases between them. The covered CDR3 bases are TGTGCTAGCAGTTTAGCGGGTTCCTATAATTCGCCCCTCTAC. It codes for CASSLAGSYNSPLY. The full CDR3 reads CASSLAGSYNSPLYF.

Comments on this clone: The genes and germline here are from mouse. Coverage ceases 1 residue before the CDR3 finishes, and the germline J gene fills in the end. The V gene is TRBV16, the J gene TRBJ2-5; 10 nucleotides align to TRBD1. The CDR3 covers 14 residues. With V trimmed by 1 base and J by 5 bases, 0 bases remained unmatched. Looked up from germline, CDR1 is SGHSA and CDR2 is FRNQAP. Incomplete CDR3 DNA: TGTGCAAGCAGCTTAGGGGACAGGGGAGACACCCAGTAC. This sequence encodes CASSLGDRGDTQY. The entire CDR3 protein is CASSLGDRGDTQYF.

Concerning this clone itself: Each gene name is a mouse one. Read data end 1 residue before the CDR3 end; the end is taken from the germline J gene. The chain employs TRBV26 and TRBJ2-7; 11 bases map to TRBD1. V trimming: 4 bases; J trimming: 6 bases; junction bases outside the gene matches: 2. CDR3 length equals 13 residues. Germline V lookup: CDR1 KGHPV, CDR2 FQNQEV (reference sequence). CDR3 loop: CASSRDRGIEQYF. Incomplete CDR3 DNA: TGTGCCAGCAGTCGGGACAGGGGGATTGAACAGTAC.

Comment on this clone: Any gene name here is a mouse gene name. The missing CDR3 end, 1 residue past where the read stops, is filled in from the germline J gene. V usage is TRBV26 and J usage is TRBJ2-4; the match to TRBD1 covers 9 bases. V lost 6 bases, J lost 5 bases, and 3 bases stayed unmatched. Germline CDR1 reads KGHPV; CDR2 reads FQNQEV (reference sequence). CDR3 length: 13 amino acids. Partial CDR3 DNA: TGTGCCAGCAGCAGACAGGGGGGAAACACCTTGTAC. As protein: CASSRQGGNTLY. The full CDR3 sequence reads CASSRQGGNTLYF.

Concerning this clone itself: Gene names are mouse gene names. The read falls 1 residue short of the CDR3 end, and the missing part is taken from the germline J gene. V and J are TRBV3 and TRBJ2-7, with 7 positions matching TRBD1. The CDR3 has 13 residues. V was clipped by 5 bases and J by 2 bases; unmatched bases: 3. CDR1 and CDR2 (germline): SNHLY, FYNGKV (reference sequence). The CDR3 bases that were read are TGTGCCAGCAGCATTCAGGGGGCCTATGAACAGTAC. This encodes CASSIQGAYEQY. The full CDR3 sequence reads CASSIQGAYEQYF.

A note on this clone: All gene names here are mouse names. The read stops 1 residue short of the end of the CDR3; the missing end is completed from the germline J gene. The J gene is TRBJ1-3, the V gene TRBV31; D remains ambiguous. Germline CDR1 reads GKSSPN; CDR2 reads SITVG. Between the trimmed V and J ends, which lost 5 bases and 0 bases, there was a span of 14 bases. This CDR3 region has 15 residues. Partial CDR3 DNA: TGTGCCTGGGGCCTGCTAATTAATTCTGGAAATACGCTCTAT. Its translation: CAWGLLINSGNTLY. The full CDR3 is CAWGLLINSGNTLYF. Drawing the rest from reference TRBV31 and TRBJ1-3, the complete variable domain is AQTIHQWPVAEIKAVGSPLSLGCTIKGKSSPNLYWYWQATGGTLQQLFYSITVGQVESVVQLNLSASRPKDDQFILSTEKLLLSHSGFYLCAWGLLINSGNTLYFGEGSRLIVV.

To note about this clone: Any gene name here is a mouse gene name. The read finishes 1 residue shy of the CDR3 end, and the germline J gene is used to complete it. V and J are TRBV23 and TRBJ1-1; the table calls TRBD1, which could not be checked here. CDR1 is KGHTA, CDR2 FQNQQP, per germline. The CDR3 is 13 residues long. CDR3 bases read: TGCTCCAGCAGTCAAACAGGGGGCGCAGAAGTCTTC. Its translation: CSSSQTGGAEVF. The CDR3 in its entirety is CSSSQTGGAEVFF.

On this clone: The germline and genes are mouse ones. The covered CDR3 bases are TGTGCCAGCAGCCAAGCAGGGGACCAAGACACCCAGTAC. Encoded protein: CASSQAGDQDTQY. The full CDR3 is CASSQAGDQDTQYF. The chain links TRBV5 to TRBJ2-5, with D tentatively TRBD1 (6 bases). The CDR3 extends 1 residue past the end of the read, so its final part is completed from the germline J gene. Deletions cut 1 base from V and 1 base from J, with 6 bases between. Looked up from germline, CDR1 is LGHNA and CDR2 is YNLKQL (reference sequence). The length of the CDR3 is 14 residues.

A word on this clone: The gene names here belong to mouse. The CDR3 end is not reached by the read, which stops 1 residue before it; the germline J gene fills it in. The genes are TRBV23 and TRBJ2-2; the DNA was not compared with TRBD2, the D call given in the table. In germline, CDR1 is KGHTA, CDR2 FQNQQP. The CDR3 has 15 amino acids. This CDR3 is CSSSQSLGDTGQLYF. The DNA read from the CDR3 is TGCTCCAGCAGTCAATCGCTGGGGGACACCGGGCAGCTCTAC.

This clone is judged large (0.1 to 1%). Here the gene names and germline are mouse. The read is 1 residue too short to cover the CDR3 end, so that end is filled in from the germline J gene. The chain combines TRBV29 with TRBJ1-3; no clear D gene. Trimming stripped 2 bases from V and 4 bases from J, with 3 bases between. CDR1 and CDR2 from the germline V gene are MSHET and SYDVDS. The CDR3 is 12 amino acids. The CDR3: CASSLGGNTLYF. The DNA read from the CDR3 is TGTGCTAGCAGTTTAGGGGGAAATACGCTCTAT. Drawing the rest from reference TRBV29 and TRBJ1-3, the complete variable domain is DMKVTQMPRYLIKRMGENVLLECGQDMSHETMYWYRQDPGLGLQLIYISYDVDSNSEGDIPKGYRVSRKKREHFSLILDSAKTNQTSVYFCASSLGGNTLYFGEGSRLIVV.

A note on this clone: The gene names given are mouse names. The read falls 1 residue short of the CDR3 end, and the missing part is taken from the germline J gene. V and J are TRBV26 and TRBJ1-2; D is unclear. This CDR3 region has 13 residues. Germline V gives CDR1 KGHPV, CDR2 FQNQEV (reference sequence). V gave up 2 bases and J gave up 0 bases, with 4 bases separating them. This chain's CDR3 is CASSLTTNSDYTF. The part of the CDR3 DNA that was read is TGTGCCAGCAGTCTGACAACAAACTCCGACTACACC.

Points on this clone: Mouse gene names apply. The CDR3 end lies 1 residue beyond the end of the read and is filled in from the germline J gene. V usage is TRBV26 and J usage is TRBJ2-3; D remains ambiguous. CDR3 length: 13 residues. CDR1 KGHPV and CDR2 FQNQEV come from the germline V gene (reference sequence). V was shortened by 2 bases and J by 1 base, with 4 bases between the two germline ends. Here the CDR3 reads CASSLTGAETLYF. The sequenced part of the CDR3 DNA is TGTGCCAGCAGTCTGACGGGTGCAGAAACGCTGTAT.

In the case of this clone: Gene names refer to mouse genes. Here the CDR3 reads CSSSRDRGNERLFF. CDR3 bases read: TGCTCCAGCAGTCGGGACAGGGGGAACGAAAGATTATTT. The chain couples TRBV23 to TRBJ1-4; the table's D call TRBD1 went unverified against the DNA. From the germline J gene comes the end of the CDR3, since the read stops 1 residue before it. CDR1 KGHTA and CDR2 FQNQQP come from the germline V gene. The CDR3 has 14 amino acids.

In this sample, this clone turned up a few times. Genes and germline come from the mouse. The read ends 1 residue early relative to the CDR3; the germline J gene fills the gap. J is TRBJ1-2 and V is TRBV26, with unresolved D. The V and J ends lost 8 bases and 0 bases respectively, with 10 bases between them. CDR1 KGHPV and CDR2 FQNQEV come from the germline V gene (reference sequence). The CDR3 is made up of 13 amino acids. The CDR3 loop is CASAAETNSDYTF. The DNA read from the CDR3 is TGTGCCAGCGCCGCTGAAACAAACTCCGACTACACC.

Note on this clone: The gene names given are mouse names. Read data end 1 residue before the CDR3 end; the end is taken from the germline J gene. This chain links TRBV29 with TRBJ2-3; a weak D match, TRBD2 (6 bases). The V and J ends lost 2 bases and 0 bases respectively, with 9 bases between them. The CDR3 loop spans 15 amino acids. Per germline, CDR1 MSHET and CDR2 SYDVDS. The CDR3 DNA, read in part, is TGTGCTAGCAGTTTAGCTGGGACTAGTGCAGAAACGCTGTAT. Its protein is CASSLAGTSAETLY. The whole CDR3 reads CASSLAGTSAETLYF. The full variable domain, completed using reference TRBV29 and TRBJ2-3, is DMKVTQMPRYLIKRMGENVLLECGQDMSHETMYWYRQDPGLGLQLIYISYDVDSNSEGDIPKGYRVSRKKREHFSLILDSAKTNQTSVYFCASSLAGTSAETLYFGSGTRLTVL.

A note on this clone: The gene symbols are mouse symbols. The CDR3 is cut off 1 residue early in the read; its end comes from the germline J gene. The chain is built from TRBV3 and TRBJ2-4, with D hard to call. V lost 1 base and J 2 bases, leaving 7 bases between the germline ends. The CDR3 consists of 14 residues. From germline, CDR1 is SNHLY and CDR2 FYNGKV (reference sequence). The CDR3 reads CASSLGQNQNTLYF. The sequenced part of the CDR3 DNA is TGTGCCAGCAGCTTAGGACAAAATCAAAACACCTTGTAC.

This clone was found once. Here the gene names and germline are mouse. The read stops 1 residue short of the end of the CDR3; the missing end is completed from the germline J gene. This chain joins TRBV26 and TRBJ2-3, with D tentatively TRBD1 (6 bases). The length of the CDR3 is 15 residues. Germline V gene lookup returns CDR1 KGHPV and CDR2 FQNQEV (reference sequence). V was cut by 3 bases and J by 3 bases, with 13 bases left in between. The chain's CDR3 is CASSLRGRGAETLYF. The DNA read from the CDR3 is TGTGCCAGCAGTCTTAGGGGAAGGGGGGCAGAAACGCTGTAT.

As concerns this clone: Gene names denote mouse genes. The CDR3 goes on 1 residue after the read ends, and that part is filled in from the germline J gene. The chain links TRBV3 to TRBJ1-3, with D possibly being TRBD1 (5 bases). The CDR3 runs to 13 residues. Germline-derived CDR1 and CDR2 are SNHLY and FYNGKV (reference sequence). Trimming took off 2 bases at V and 3 bases at J, with 5 bases between the two ends. CDR3 DNA (partial): TGTGCCAGCAGCTTACAGGGTGGAAATACGCTCTAT. Translated, it gives CASSLQGGNTLY. The full CDR3 protein reads CASSLQGGNTLYF.